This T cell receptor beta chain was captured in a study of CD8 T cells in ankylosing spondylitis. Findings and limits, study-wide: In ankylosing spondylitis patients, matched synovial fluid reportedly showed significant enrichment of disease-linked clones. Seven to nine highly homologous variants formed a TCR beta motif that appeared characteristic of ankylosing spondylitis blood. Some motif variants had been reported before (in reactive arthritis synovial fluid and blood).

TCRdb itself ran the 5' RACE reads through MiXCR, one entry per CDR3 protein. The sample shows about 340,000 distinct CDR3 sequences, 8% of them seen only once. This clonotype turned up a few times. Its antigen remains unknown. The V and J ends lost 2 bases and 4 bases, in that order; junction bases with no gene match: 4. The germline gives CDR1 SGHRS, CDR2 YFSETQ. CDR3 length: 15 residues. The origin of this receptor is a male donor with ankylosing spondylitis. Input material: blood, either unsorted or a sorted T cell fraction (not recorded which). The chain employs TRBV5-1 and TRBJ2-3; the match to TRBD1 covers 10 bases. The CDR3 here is CASSFRQGASDTQYF. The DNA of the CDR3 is TGCGCCAGCAGCTTCAGACAGGGGGCTTCAGATACGCAGTATTTT.